Each of the 32 T cell receptor beta chains below was sequenced from the same sample in a study. MiXCR, run by TCRdb on the 5' RACE reads, gives a single entry per CDR3 protein. The table shows tens of thousands of distinct CDR3 sequences, with around 26% occurring only once. The sequencing input was tumor-infiltrating memory CD4+ T cells sorted from the breast tumor. Subset meaning: memory CD4+ T cells, CD4+CD45RO+CD25-. The receptors stem from a female donor with breast cancer.

This chain uses TRBV9 with TRBJ2-1; a possible D gene is TRBD1 (6 bases). Trimming took 3 bases from V and 9 from J, leaving 10 bases between them. This CDR3 contains 12 residues. Germline V CDR1 and CDR2: SGDLS, YYNGEE. The CDR3 nucleotides read TGTGCCAGCAGCGAACGAGGGGGTGAGCAGTTCTTC. Translated: CASSERGGEQFF.

The gene calls are TRBV7-2 and TRBJ2-5; D gene ambiguous. V was shortened by 7 bases and J by 2 bases, with 14 bases between the two germline ends. The CDR3 extends over 14 amino acids. Germline CDR1 and CDR2: SGHTA and FQGNSA. The CDR3: CASTKYGPQETQYF. CDR3 DNA: TGTGCCAGCACCAAATACGGGCCTCAAGAGACCCAGTACTTC.

This clonotype came up a few times. The chain employs TRBV6-1 and TRBJ1-1, with 7 bases fitting TRBD1. V was clipped by 4 bases and J by 5 bases; unmatched bases: 7. CDR1 MNHNS and CDR2 SASEGT come from the germline V gene. This CDR3 spans 14 amino acids. The CDR3 is CASSAGQERTEAFF. In DNA form, the CDR3 reads TGTGCCAGCAGTGCCGGACAGGAAAGGACTGAAGCTTTCTTT.

The gene calls are TRBV9 and TRBJ2-2; perhaps TRBD2 as D (6 bases). Trimming shortened V by 0 bases and J by 2 bases, and 14 bases separated the two germline ends. The CDR3 length is 17 residues. Germline V gives CDR1 SGDLS, CDR2 YYNGEE. The CDR3 region is CASSVVDSGVNTGELFF. DNA for the CDR3: TGTGCCAGCAGCGTAGTGGATAGCGGAGTTAACACCGGGGAGCTGTTTTTT.

This chain uses TRBV7-2 with TRBJ2-1, with D maybe TRBD1 (5 bases). From germline, CDR1 is SGHTA and CDR2 FQGNSA. This CDR3 region has 15 residues. V gave up 5 bases and J gave up 0 bases, with 11 bases separating them. The CDR3 protein is CASSPDRISYNEQFF. Written as DNA, the CDR3 is TGTGCCAGCAGCCCAGACAGAATCTCCTACAATGAGCAGTTCTTC.

The CDR3: CASRKSGFGSYEQYF. The CDR3 DNA is TGTGCCAGCAGAAAGTCGGGGTTTGGGTCCTACGAGCAGTACTTC. The chain couples TRBV7-2 to TRBJ2-7; perhaps TRBD2 as D (5 bases). Germline V gene sequence: CDR1 SGHTA, CDR2 FQGNSA. CDR3 size: 15 residues. V shed 6 bases and J shed 1 base, with 16 bases lying between them.

The chain links TRBV18 to TRBJ2-1; either TRBD1 or TRBD2 may supply D (7 bases each). This CDR3 contains 16 residues. The V and J ends lost 3 bases and 4 bases respectively, with 16 bases between them. Germline CDR1 KGHSH, CDR2 LQKENI. The CDR3 spells CASSPFGGGQYNEQFF. The CDR3 DNA sequence: TGTGCCAGCTCACCGTTTGGCGGGGGACAGTACAATGAGCAGTTCTTC.

In this sample, this clonotype turned up once. The CDR3: CASSPRTGLNTEAFF. CDR3 sequence (DNA): TGTGCCAGCAGCCCAAGGACAGGGCTGAACACTGAAGCTTTCTTT. The chain has TRBV7-2 and TRBJ1-1, with TRBD1 identical over 8 bases. Germline V gene data show CDR1 as SGHTA and CDR2 as FQGNSA. The V segment lost 5 bases and the J segment 0 bases; nucleotides outside the gene matches: 5. This CDR3 is built from 15 residues.

This clonotype has only a few counts. This chain connects TRBV7-2 to TRBJ2-1, with TRBD2 identical over 7 bases. Germline lookup yields CDR1 SGHTA and CDR2 FQGNSA. The CDR3 spans 13 residues. V lost 5 bases to trimming and J lost 6 bases; unmatched junction nucleotides: 4. The DNA of the CDR3 is TGTGCCAGCAGCCCCACTAGCGCCAATGAGCAGTTCTTC. The encoded protein is CASSPTSANEQFF.

This rearrangement joins TRBV6-5 to TRBJ2-3; TRBD2 agrees at 11 bases. Germline V gene data show CDR1 as MNHEY and CDR2 as SVGAGI. V lost 2 bases to trimming and J lost 6 bases; unmatched junction nucleotides: 7. The CDR3 consists of 16 residues. Here the CDR3 DNA reads TGTGCCAGCAGTTACCACTTAGCGGGAGGGGTGGATACGCAGTATTTT. This encodes CASSYHLAGGVDTQYF.

This clonotype has only one observation. The chain links TRBV7-2 to TRBJ2-1; unclear D gene. From germline, CDR1 is SGHTA and CDR2 FQGNSA. The CDR3 totals 14 residues. The V end was cut by 4 bases, the J end by 8 bases, with 15 bases between. The CDR3 protein is CASSSYLRSDEQFF. CDR3 DNA: TGTGCCAGCAGCTCATATCTCAGGAGCGATGAGCAGTTCTTC.

This clonotype is categorized as medium-sized. The J gene is TRBJ2-3, the V gene TRBV7-3, with 11 positions matching TRBD2. The CDR3 is made up of 15 amino acids. Germline loops: CDR1 SGHTA, CDR2 FQGTGA. With 5 bases clipped from V and 2 bases from J, the junction kept 3 bases outside the gene matches. For the CDR3, the DNA is TGTGCCAGCAGCCAGACTAGCGGGACCACAGATACGCAGTATTTT. Residues: CASSQTSGTTDTQYF.

The chain recombines TRBV28 with TRBJ2-7; 7 nucleotides match TRBD1. The ends lost 8 bases at V and 0 bases at J; junction bases unmatched: 4. This CDR3 is 13 amino acids long. Germline CDR1 is MDHEN and CDR2 is SYDVKM. The CDR3 loop reads CASGTGASYEQYF. The CDR3 DNA reads TGTGCCAGCGGAACAGGGGCCTCCTACGAGCAGTACTTC. The variable domain in full, with the rest retrieved from reference TRBV28 and TRBJ2-7, is DVKVTQSSRYLVKRTGEKVFLECVQDMDHENMFWYRQDPGLGLRLIYFSYDVKMKEKGDIPEGYSVSREKKERFSLILESASTNQTSMYLCASGTGASYEQYFGPGTRLTVT.

This clonotype was recorded a few times. The CDR3: CASAKGGADNEKLFF. CDR3 sequence (DNA): TGTGCCAGCGCTAAAGGAGGGGCGGATAATGAAAAACTGTTTTTT. The V gene is TRBV6-2 or TRBV6-3, the J gene TRBJ1-4; TRBD1 is a possible D gene (5 bases). The CDR3 is made up of 15 amino acids. V dropped 8 bases and J dropped 4 bases, with 17 bases sitting between them. The germline V gene encodes CDR1 MNHEY and CDR2 SVGEGT.

In this sample, this clonotype turned up a few times. The chain joins TRBV11-1 to TRBJ2-1, with 7 nucleotides matching TRBD2. Germline V lookup: CDR1 SGHAT, CDR2 FQDESV (reference sequence). The CDR3 runs 14 residues. After removal of 8 bases from V and 2 bases from J, the junction contained 6 bases not matched to a gene. The CDR3 nucleotides read TGTGCCAGCGGCTCGGGAGGCACCTACAATGAGCAGTTCTTC. As protein: CASGSGGTYNEQFF.

The V and J genes are TRBV5-1 and TRBJ2-7, with D hard to call. CDR1 and CDR2 from the germline V gene are SGHRS and YFSETQ. Trimming took 1 base from V and 0 from J, leaving 11 bases between them. CDR3 size: 15 residues. CDR3 sequence (DNA): TGCGCCAGCAGCTTGAATGCCGCAAGCTCCTACGAGCAGTACTTC. Residues: CASSLNAASSYEQYF.

This clonotype has at least ten counts. The rearrangement uses TRBV24-1 and TRBJ1-1; D gene uncertain. Trimming cost V 3 bases and J 0 bases, with 4 bases left between them. The V gene's germline CDR1 is KGHDR and CDR2 SFDVKD. CDR3 length: 13 amino acids. The CDR3 DNA reads TGTGCCACCAGTGATGGTTTGAACACTGAAGCTTTCTTT. This gives the protein CATSDGLNTEAFF.

This clonotype has only a few counts. At one boundary the junction diverges from the germline segment, which might be a read error. The chain combines TRBV9 with TRBJ2-3; 8 bases match TRBD2. CDR3 length: 15 residues. Germline V gene data show CDR1 as SGDLS and CDR2 as YYNGEE. The CDR3: CASSGLASSTDSQYF. The CDR3 DNA reads TGTGCCAGCAGCGGACTAGCGTCTAGCACAGATTCGCAGTATTTT.

V and J are TRBV14 and TRBJ2-1; D uncertain. Germline CDR1 reads SGHDN; CDR2 reads FVKESK. Trimming pared 5 bases from V and 7 bases from J, leaving 18 bases between. CDR3 length: 15 amino acids. Here the CDR3 reads CASSTAPAEPNEQFF. CDR3 DNA sequence: TGTGCCAGCAGCACGGCCCCAGCCGAACCTAATGAGCAGTTCTTC. The full variable domain, completed using reference TRBV14 and TRBJ2-1, is EAGVTQFPSHSVIEKGQTVTLRCDPISGHDNLYWYRRVMGKEIKFLLHFVKESKQDESGMPNNRFLAERTGGTYSTLKVQPAELEDSGVYFCASSTAPAEPNEQFFGPGTRLTVL.

This clonotype was observed many times. This chain connects TRBV7-6 to TRBJ2-5; D remains unclear. This CDR3 is 14 amino acids long. The V end was cut by 1 base, the J end by 3 bases, with 9 bases between. In germline, CDR1 is SGHVS, CDR2 FNYEAQ. CDR3 sequence (DNA): TGTGCCAGCAGCTTAGTAGTCGGCAAAGAGACCCAGTACTTC. Translation: CASSLVVGKETQYF. Filled out from reference TRBV7-6 and TRBJ2-5, the complete variable domain reads GAGVSQSPRYKVTKRGQDVALRCDPISGHVSLYWYRQALGQGPEFLTYFNYEAQQDKSGLPNDRFSAERPEGSISTLTIQRTEQRDSAMYRCASSLVVGKETQYFGPGTRLLVL.

In its sample, this clonotype was seen a few times. The J gene is TRBJ2-3, the V gene TRBV7-9; D not certain. The CDR3 totals 11 residues. Germline loops: CDR1 SEHNR, CDR2 FQNEAQ (reference sequence). Trimming removed 5 bases from V and 10 bases from J, with 10 bases in between. The CDR3 here is CASSGEVAQYF. In nucleotides, the CDR3 is TGTGCCAGCAGCGGCGAGGTGGCGCAGTATTTT. Combining the CDR3 with reference TRBV7-9 and TRBJ2-3 gives the whole variable domain DTGVSQNPRHKITKRGQNVTFRCDPISEHNRLYWYRQTLGQGPEFLTYFQNEAQLEKSRLLSDRFSAERPKGSFSTLEIQRTEQGDSAMYLCASSGEVAQYFGPGTRLTVL.

This clonotype was seen more than once but under ten times. The chain recombines TRBV12-3 or TRBV12-4 with TRBJ1-1; 7 bases agree with TRBD1. V shed 7 bases, J shed 1 base, and the junction held 3 bases outside the gene matches. There are 13 residues in the CDR3. For the CDR3, the DNA is TGTGCCAGCACGGGACAGAGGAACACTGAAGCTTTCTTT. Its protein product is CASTGQRNTEAFF.

Concerning this clonotype: An end of the junction does not agree with germline; a read error may underlie this. The chain employs TRBV6-5 and TRBJ2-3, with unresolved D. Germline V CDR1 and CDR2: MNHEY, SVGAGI. The CDR3 has 19 amino acids. CDR3 DNA sequence: TGTGCCAGCAGTTCGACTTCTTATCTTCGGCCCGGGCGTACAGATACGCTGTATTTT. Its translation is CASSSTSYLRPGRTDTLYF.

This clonotype has just a few counts. This chain uses TRBV10-3 with TRBJ1-6; TRBD1 matches 7 bases. Germline CDR1 is ENHRY and CDR2 is SYGVKD. The CDR3 runs 13 residues. After removal of 10 bases from V and 8 bases from J, the junction contained 8 bases not matched to a gene. This chain's CDR3 is CATGQLEDSPLHF. The CDR3 DNA sequence: TGTGCCACGGGACAGCTAGAGGATTCACCCCTCCACTTT.

In this sample, this clonotype turned up a few times. The CDR3 nucleotides read TGTGCCAGCAGGAAAGGAAGCACAGATACGCAGTATTTT. Its translation is CASRKGSTDTQYF. J is TRBJ2-3 and V is TRBV27; no definite D call. Trimming took 6 bases from V and 0 from J, leaving 7 bases between them. Per germline, CDR1 MNHEY and CDR2 SMNVEV (reference sequence). The CDR3 covers 13 residues.

This clonotype was picked up a small number of times. V gene TRBV20-1 combines with J gene TRBJ2-5, with 7 bases that match TRBD1. V lost 0 bases, J lost 3 bases, and 4 bases stayed unmatched. The CDR3 is 14 residues long. The germline CDR1 and CDR2 sequences are DFQATT and SNEGSKA (reference sequence). The CDR3 spells CSARDRTGEETQYF. The CDR3 DNA follows: TGCAGTGCTAGAGATCGTACAGGGGAAGAGACCCAGTACTTC.

This clonotype showed up just a few times. V usage is TRBV20-1 and J usage is TRBJ2-3, with D perhaps TRBD1 (6 bases). Between the trimmed V and J ends, which lost 6 bases and 6 bases, there was a span of 13 bases. Germline CDR1 and CDR2: DFQATT and SNEGSKA (reference sequence). This CDR3 is built from 12 residues. The CDR3 DNA is TGCAGTGCATTACAGGGATACGATACGCAGTATTTT. It specifies CSALQGYDTQYF.

This clonotype was seen only a few times. The genes are TRBV5-1 and TRBJ1-2; D is unresolved. V was shortened by 4 bases and J by 0 bases, with 4 bases between the two germline ends. Germline lookup yields CDR1 SGHRS and CDR2 YFSETQ. The CDR3 has 12 amino acids. The CDR3 DNA follows: TGCGCCAGCAGCGCCTCTAACTATGGCTACACCTTC. Protein: CASSASNYGYTF.

Details on this clonotype: Since no conserved phenylalanine or tryptophan closes the CDR3, a read error is the likely cause. The chain uses TRBV7-9 and TRBJ1-1; D unresolved. The CDR3 is 13 residues long. The V end was cut by 1 base, the J end by 1 base, with 4 bases between. Germline values: CDR1 SEHNR, CDR2 FQNEAQ (reference sequence). DNA of the CDR3: TGTGCCAGCAGCTTAGAGGGGAACACTGAAGCTTTCCTT. Amino acid sequence: CASSLEGNTEAFL.

This clonotype was seen more than once but under ten times. This rearrangement joins TRBV4-2 to TRBJ2-2; D remains unclear. Trimming took off 0 bases at V and 5 bases at J, with 10 bases between the two ends. The CDR3 sequence is 15 residues long. Per the germline V gene, CDR1 is LGHNA and CDR2 is YNFKEQ. CDR3: CASSQDPAGTGELFF. In DNA, the CDR3 is TGTGCCAGCAGCCAAGATCCGGCTGGAACCGGGGAGCTGTTTTTT.

In its sample, this clonotype was seen many times. This chain links TRBV5-1 with TRBJ2-1; 7 nucleotides align to TRBD1. After removal of 4 bases from V and 8 bases from J, the junction contained 12 bases not matched to a gene. In germline, CDR1 is SGHRS, CDR2 YFSETQ. The CDR3 sequence is 15 residues long. The chain's CDR3 is CASSLGQDGFDEQFF. In nucleotides, the CDR3 is TGCGCCAGCAGCCTAGGACAGGACGGTTTCGATGAGCAGTTCTTC.

The rearrangement joins TRBV28 to TRBJ1-1; 9 bases align to TRBD1. Losses at the gene ends were 4 bases for V and 5 bases for J; bases not matched to a gene: 11. The CDR3 runs 16 residues. Per germline, CDR1 MDHEN and CDR2 SYDVKM. The CDR3 sequence is CASSSPGQGSGTEAFF. The CDR3 bases are TGTGCCAGCAGTTCTCCGGGACAGGGTTCGGGGACTGAAGCTTTCTTT.